The 4 T cell receptor beta chains given below trace back to one sample, sequenced in a study of cytomegalovirus exposure and HLA in healthy donors (dated by TCRdb to the late 2010s). The receptor library was made with the immunoSEQ multiplex PCR assay. The multiplex PCR relied on a mix of 60 forward primers for TCR Vbeta segments and 13 reverse primers for TCR Jbeta segments. Held by TCRdb, this immuneACCESS table contains in-frame sequences only and omits some clones. Under half of the omission traces to an unresolved V gene where checked; the cause of the rest is unknown. For this sample there are tens of thousands of clones; around 78% appear just once. The ten largest account for 6% to 6.5% of the sample. The material sequenced was PBMCs. Source of these receptors: a man aged 50-60 years in good health and CMV-seronegative.

The rearrangement links TRBV28 to TRBJ1-1; D unresolved. From germline, CDR1 is MDHEN and CDR2 SYDVKM. With 2 bases removed from V and 6 bases from J, the gap between germline ends came to 10 bases. The CDR3 sequence is 13 residues long. The CDR3 DNA reads TGTGCCAGCAGTTTAGAGGTCTTTGCTGAAGCTTTCTTT. Translation gives CASSLEVFAEAFF.

The genes are TRBV18 and TRBJ1-6, with TRBD1 identical over 9 bases. With V trimmed by 6 bases and J by 5 bases, 2 bases remained unmatched. Germline CDR1 and CDR2: KGHSH and LQKENI. The CDR3 has 14 residues. The CDR3 protein is CASSGQGNNSPLHF. As DNA, the CDR3 is TGTGCCAGCTCGGGACAGGGTAATAATTCACCCCTCCACTTT.

This chain links TRBV18 with TRBJ1-1; D is unresolved. The germline V gene has CDR1 KGHSH and CDR2 LQKENI. This CDR3 has 14 amino acids. Trimming removed 6 bases at V and 3 bases at J, with 14 bases between. The CDR3 sequence is CASSPTPGDTEAFF. The CDR3 DNA sequence: TGTGCCAGCTCCCCAACGCCGGGTGACACTGAAGCTTTCTTT.

The gene calls are TRBV5-1 and TRBJ2-1; TRBD1 is a possible D gene (6 bases). The V and J ends lost 4 bases and 4 bases respectively, with 9 bases between them. Per the germline V gene, CDR1 is SGHRS and CDR2 is YFSETQ. This CDR3 is built from 13 residues. Here the CDR3 reads CASSPGQYNEQFF. The CDR3 DNA reads as TGCGCCAGCAGCCCCGGACAGTACAATGAGCAGTTCTTC.